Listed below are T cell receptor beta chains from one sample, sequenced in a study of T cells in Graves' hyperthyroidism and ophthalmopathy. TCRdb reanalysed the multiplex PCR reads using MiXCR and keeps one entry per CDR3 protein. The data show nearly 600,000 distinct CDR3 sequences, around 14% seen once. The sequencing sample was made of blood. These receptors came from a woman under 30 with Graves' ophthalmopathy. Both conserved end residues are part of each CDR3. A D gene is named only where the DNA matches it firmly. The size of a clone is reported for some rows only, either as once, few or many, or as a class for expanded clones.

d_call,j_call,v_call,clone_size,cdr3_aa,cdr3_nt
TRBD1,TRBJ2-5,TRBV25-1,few,CASSEFPRDRGEETQYF,TGTGCCAGCAGTGAATTCCCCCGGGACAGGGGGGAAGAGACCCAGTACTTC
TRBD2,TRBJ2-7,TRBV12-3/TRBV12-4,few,CASSDSLAGHYEQYF,TGTGCCAGCAGTGACTCCCTAGCGGGGCACTACGAGCAGTACTTC
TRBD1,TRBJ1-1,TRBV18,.,CASSPGQGLIITEAFF,TGTGCCAGCTCTCCGGGACAGGGCTTGATAATCACTGAAGCTTTCTTT
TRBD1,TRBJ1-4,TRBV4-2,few,CASSQGGGADEKLFF,TGTGCCAGCAGCCAAGGAGGGGGCGCTGATGAAAAACTGTTTTTT
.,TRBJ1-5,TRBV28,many,CASSSGGLEGNQPQHF,TGTGCCAGCAGTTCGGGAGGGTTGGAGGGCAATCAGCCCCAGCATTTT
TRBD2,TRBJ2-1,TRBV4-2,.,CASSQDSSGRGANEQFF,TGTGCCAGCAGCCAAGACTCTAGCGGGAGAGGGGCGAATGAGCAGTTCTTC
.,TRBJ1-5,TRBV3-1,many,CASSQGYNQPQHF,TGTGCCAGCAGCCAAGGTTACAATCAGCCCCAGCATTTT
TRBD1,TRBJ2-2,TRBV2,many,CASRGVPAGQANTGELFF,TGTGCCAGCAGGGGGGTTCCCGCGGGACAGGCTAACACCGGGGAGCTGTTTTTT
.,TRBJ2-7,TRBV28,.,CASSLPYRPDEQYF,TGTGCCAGCAGTTTACCCTATCGTCCGGACGAGCAGTACTTC
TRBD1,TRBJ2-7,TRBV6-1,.,CASSERQGAPSPYEQYF,TGTGCCAGCAGTGAACGACAGGGGGCCCCCTCTCCCTACGAGCAGTACTTC
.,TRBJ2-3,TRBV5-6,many,CASSLTTGRLTDTQYF,TGTGCCAGCAGCTTGACCACAGGGAGGTTAACAGATACGCAGTATTTT